This TCR beta chain is from a study of CD8 T cells in Susac syndrome. Whole-study results and caveats: The study acknowledged a relatively small number of individuals in its TCR sequencing and HLA analysis.

This clonotype showed up just a few times. Its specificity is not known. Per the germline V gene, CDR1 is SNHLY and CDR2 is FYNNEI. The V end lost 4 bases, the J end lost 8 bases, and 6 bases lay between the germline ends. This CDR3 has 11 residues. Random-hexamer reverse transcription was applied to about 0.5 to 1 ug RNA. The CDR3 of TCR beta was amplified by immunoSEQ multiplex PCR across 54 Vbeta and 13 Jbeta. TCRdb ran MiXCR on the immunoSEQ multiplex PCR reads and lists one entry per CDR3 protein. The data show hundreds of thousands of distinct CDR3 sequences, 95% seen once. The sequenced target, TCR beta, came from blood CD8+ and CD4+ T cells. The authors negatively isolated CD8+ and CD4+ T cells and FACS-enriched TEMRA cells.

V and J are TRBV2 and TRBJ2-1; D unclear. This sequence originates from a human donor with multiple sclerosis. Sequencing was performed on CD4+ T cells from PBMCs. CDR3 sequence (DNA): TGTGCCAGCAGTGGACTGGATGAGCAGTTCTTC. This encodes CASSGLDEQFF. Filled out from reference TRBV2 and TRBJ2-1, the complete variable domain reads EPEVTQTPSHQVTQMGQEVILRCVPISNHLYFYWYRQILGQKVEFLVSFYNNEISEKSEIFDDQFSVERPDGSNFTLKIRSTKLEDSAMYFCASSGLDEQFFGPGTRLTVL.